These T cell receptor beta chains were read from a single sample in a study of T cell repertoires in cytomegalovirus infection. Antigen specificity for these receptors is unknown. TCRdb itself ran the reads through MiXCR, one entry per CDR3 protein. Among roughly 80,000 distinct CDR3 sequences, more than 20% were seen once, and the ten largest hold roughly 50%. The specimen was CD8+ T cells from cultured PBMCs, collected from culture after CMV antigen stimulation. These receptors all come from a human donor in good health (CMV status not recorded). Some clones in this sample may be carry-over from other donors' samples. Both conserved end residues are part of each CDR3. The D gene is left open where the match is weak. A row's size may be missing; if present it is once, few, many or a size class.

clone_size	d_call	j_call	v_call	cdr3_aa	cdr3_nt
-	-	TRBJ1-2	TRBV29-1	CSVEARDSRGYGYTF	TGCAGCGTCGAGGCCCGGGACTCCCGGGGGTATGGCTACACCTTC
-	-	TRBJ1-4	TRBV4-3	CASSLNPGWELFF	TGCGCCAGCAGCCTGAACCCCGGGTGGGAACTGTTTTTT
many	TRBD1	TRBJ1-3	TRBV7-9	CASSSNTGASGNTIYF	TGTGCCAGCAGCTCCAACACAGGGGCATCTGGAAACACCATATATTTT
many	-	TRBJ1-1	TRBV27	CASSLSSGGNTEAFF	TGTGCCAGCAGTTTATCGTCGGGAGGGAACACTGAAGCTTTCTTT
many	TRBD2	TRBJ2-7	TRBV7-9	CASSAPTSGSSYEQYF	TGTGCCAGCAGCGCACCAACTAGCGGAAGCTCCTACGAGCAGTACTTC
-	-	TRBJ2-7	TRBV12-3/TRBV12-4	CASSLVDRSYEQYF	TGTGCCAGCAGTTTAGTGGACAGATCCTACGAGCAGTACTTC
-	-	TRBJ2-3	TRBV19	CATAVSTDTQYF	TGTGCCACAGCGGTTAGCACAGATACGCAGTATTTT
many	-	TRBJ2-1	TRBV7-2	CASSLGGAFSYNEQFF	TGTGCCAGCAGCTTAGGAGGGGCTTTCTCCTACAATGAGCAGTTCTTC
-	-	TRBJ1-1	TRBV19	CASTPRRRDTEAFF	TGTGCCAGTACCCCACGCCGGCGGGACACTGAAGCTTTCTTT
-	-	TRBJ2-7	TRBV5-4	CASSLGRVSYEQYF	TGTGCCAGCAGCCTCGGTCGGGTTAGCTACGAGCAGTACTTC
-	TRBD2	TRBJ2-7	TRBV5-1	CASSFPGTSGPYEQYF	TGCGCCAGCAGCTTCCCTGGGACTAGCGGGCCCTACGAGCAGTACTTC
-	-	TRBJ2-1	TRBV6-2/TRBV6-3	CASRLTLYNEQFF	TGTGCCAGCAGGCTAACACTGTACAATGAGCAGTTCTTC
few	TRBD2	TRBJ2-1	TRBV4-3	CASSQGLADDNEQFF	TGCGCCAGCAGCCAAGGACTAGCGGACGACAATGAGCAGTTCTTC
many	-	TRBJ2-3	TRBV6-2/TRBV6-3	CASSYGYGRGRGTDTQYF	TGTGCCAGCAGTTACGGCTACGGACGAGGACGGGGCACAGATACGCAGTATTTT
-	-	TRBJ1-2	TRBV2	CASTEGAINYGYTF	TGTGCCAGCACGGAAGGGGCCATCAACTATGGCTACACCTTC
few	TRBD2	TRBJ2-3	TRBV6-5	CASGIAGGHYF	TGTGCCAGCGGGATAGCGGGGGGGCATTATTTT
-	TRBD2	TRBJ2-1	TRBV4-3	CASSQDRAGVGGEQFF	TGCGCCAGCAGCCAAGATCGGGCGGGGGTGGGTGGTGAGCAGTTCTTC
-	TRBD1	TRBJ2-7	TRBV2	CASSETGGTRLSEQYF	TGTGCCAGCAGTGAAACAGGGGGCACACGTCTCTCCGAGCAGTACTTC
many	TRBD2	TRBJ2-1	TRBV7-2	CASSRYAGGNNEQFF	TGTGCCAGCAGCCGCTATGCGGGGGGAAACAATGAGCAGTTCTTC
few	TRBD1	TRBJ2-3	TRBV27	CASSLGTGSNTQYF	TGTGCCAGCAGTTTAGGGACAGGGTCAAATACGCAGTATTTT
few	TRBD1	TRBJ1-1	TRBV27	CASSLTGLGTEAFF	TGTGCCAGCAGTTTGACAGGGTTGGGCACTGAAGCTTTCTTT
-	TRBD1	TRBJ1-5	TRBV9	CASSVGGGEGQPQHF	TGTGCCAGCAGCGTAGGAGGGGGCGAGGGTCAGCCCCAGCATTTT
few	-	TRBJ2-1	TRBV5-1	CASSLLQGGHNEQFF	TGCGCCAGCAGCTTGTTACAGGGTGGCCACAATGAGCAGTTCTTC
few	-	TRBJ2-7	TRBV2	CASRSTYEQYF	TGTGCCAGCCGGTCCACATACGAGCAGTACTTC
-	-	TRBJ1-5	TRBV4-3	CASSQEESGPRFLQPQHF	TGCGCCAGCAGCCAAGAAGAGTCGGGGCCGCGGTTTCTTCAGCCCCAGCATTTT
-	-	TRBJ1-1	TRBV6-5	CASSPYRENTEAFF	TGTGCCAGCAGTCCGTACAGGGAAAACACTGAAGCTTTCTTT
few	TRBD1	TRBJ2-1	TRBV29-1	CSVRQGANEQFF	TGCAGCGTTAGACAGGGGGCGAATGAGCAGTTCTTC
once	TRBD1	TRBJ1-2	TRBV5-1	CASSLATGQGARGYTF	TGCGCCAGCAGCTTGGCCACAGGCCAGGGGGCGCGAGGCTACACCTTC
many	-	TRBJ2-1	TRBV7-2	CASSIGSRPANEQFF	TGTGCCAGCAGTATCGGGAGTAGGCCAGCAAATGAGCAGTTCTTC
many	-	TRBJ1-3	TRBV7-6	CASSFRASGNTIYF	TGTGCCAGCAGCTTTCGGGCGTCTGGAAACACCATATATTTT
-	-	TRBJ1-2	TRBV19	CASRWYGYTF	TGTGCCAGTAGGTGGTATGGCTACACCTTC
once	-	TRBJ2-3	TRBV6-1	CASSAGWGGGADTDTQYF	TGTGCCAGCAGTGCCGGGTGGGGGGGGGGGGCTGACACAGATACGCAGTATTTT
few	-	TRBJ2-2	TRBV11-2	CASSLDFGRANTGELFF	TGTGCCAGCAGCTTAGATTTTGGCAGGGCGAACACCGGGGAGCTGTTTTTT
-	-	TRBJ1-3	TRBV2	CASKRTGNTIYF	TGTGCCAGCAAAAGGACGGGAAACACCATATATTTT
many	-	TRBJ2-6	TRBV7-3	CASSLLARKDNVLTF	TGTGCCAGCAGCTTATTGGCCAGGAAAGACAACGTCCTGACTTTC
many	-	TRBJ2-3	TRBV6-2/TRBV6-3	CASSWDSPGTDTQYF	TGTGCCAGCAGTTGGGACTCCCCTGGCACAGATACGCAGTATTTT
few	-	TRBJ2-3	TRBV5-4	CASSLKGGAGNTQYF	TGTGCCAGCAGCTTGAAGGGCGGGGCCGGTAATACGCAGTATTTT